This T cell receptor (beta chain) was sequenced during a study of CXCR3-negative and CXCR3-positive naive CD8 T cells. Study-level points and caveats: More hydrophobic TRB CDR3s occurred in CXCR3-positive than in CXCR3-negative naive cells.

From germline, CDR1 is SEHNR and CDR2 FQNEAQ (reference sequence). This CDR3 contains 15 residues. With UMI labels, 5' RACE was used to prepare the TRB cDNA libraries. TCRdb reprocessed the 5' RACE reads, keeping one entry per CDR3 protein, no DNA. Here the sample table reports some 130,000 distinct CDR3 sequences. As concerns this clonotype: The target antigen is unknown.

The sequencing input was naive CXCR3+ CD8+ T cells from blood. This sample's subset: CD45RO-CCR7+CD27+CD95- naive CD8+ T cells expressing CXCR3 (TNR3+). The genes are TRBV7-9 and TRBJ2-7; the D call of TRBD1 rests on TCRdb alone, since no DNA is present to check it. This TCR came from a human donor in good health. Some clones in this sample may be carry-over from other donors' samples. CDR3 loop: CASSLVGPTPDEQYF.